The 20 T cell receptor beta chains presented below share a single source sample, sequenced in a study of blood T cell repertoires in COVID-19. Only in-frame clones appear in the TCRdb table, and some are missing; sequencing was by immunoSEQ multiplex PCR. Of 250,000 to 350,000 clones listed, roughly 89% are singletons. The sequenced sample was PBMCs or T cells enriched from blood (not recorded which). These receptors were collected from a middle-aged woman who had recovered from COVID-19.

V and J are TRBV21-1 and TRBJ1-2; no DNA check was done on the table's D call, TRBD1. TRBV21-1 is listed as a pseudogene. The CDR3 is made up of 13 amino acids. CDR3 protein: CASSKGYRDGYTF. Written as DNA, the CDR3 is TGTGCCAGCAGCAAGGGTTACAGGGACGGCTACACCTTC.

The chain has TRBV28 and TRBJ2-1; no clear D. The CDR3 length is 15 residues. CDR1 MDHEN and CDR2 SYDVKM come from the germline V gene. Trimming removed 6 bases from V and 1 base from J, with 13 bases in between. The CDR3 protein is CASSPPKRSYNEQFF. CDR3 in DNA: TGTGCCAGCAGCCCCCCCAAGAGGTCCTACAATGAGCAGTTCTTC.

The V gene is TRBV20-1, the J gene TRBJ1-2; no clear D gene. The CDR3 is 9 residues long. V was pared by 7 bases and J by 10 bases, with 10 bases between. Germline V CDR1 and CDR2: DFQATT, SNEGSKA (reference sequence). This CDR3 reads CSGGELYTF. The CDR3 DNA follows: TGCAGTGGCGGGGAGCTCTACACCTTC.

A few counts support this clone. V is TRBV10-3 and J is TRBJ1-6, with D unresolved. Germline assignment: CDR1 ENHRY and CDR2 SYGVKD. This CDR3 comprises 14 residues. Trimming shortened V by 3 bases and J by 4 bases, and 7 bases separated the two germline ends. The CDR3 protein is CAISDQKYNSPLHF. In DNA form, the CDR3 reads TGTGCCATCAGTGACCAGAAGTATAATTCACCCCTCCACTTT.

The chain combines TRBV27 with TRBJ1-5; D unresolved. This CDR3 region has 14 residues. The germline V gene has CDR1 MNHEY and CDR2 SMNVEV (reference sequence). V lost 0 bases to trimming and J lost 7 bases, with 10 bases between them. This chain's CDR3 is CASSLSREGQPQHF. The CDR3 bases are TGTGCCAGCAGTTTATCGAGGGAGGGCCAGCCCCAGCATTTT.

The chain uses TRBV27 and TRBJ1-5; D might be TRBD1 (6 bases). CDR1 is MNHEY, CDR2 SMNVEV, per germline (reference sequence). The CDR3 is 16 amino acids. With 6 bases removed from V and 0 bases from J, the gap between germline ends came to 15 bases. The CDR3 sequence: CASRPDRGNSNQPQHF. Written as DNA, the CDR3 is TGTGCCAGCAGGCCGGATAGGGGGAATAGCAATCAGCCCCAGCATTTT.

V usage is TRBV2 and J usage is TRBJ2-3; 8 bases line up with TRBD1. The CDR3 extends over 14 amino acids. The germline gives CDR1 SNHLY, CDR2 FYNNEI. The J segment lost 0 bases and the V segment lost 6 bases, leaving 2 bases of the junction unmatched. The CDR3 is CASRRQGSTDTQYF. The CDR3 coding sequence is TGTGCCAGCAGGAGACAGGGGAGCACAGATACGCAGTATTTT.

The chain recombines TRBV6-4 with TRBJ2-1, with 9 bases that match TRBD2. CDR3 size: 14 residues. Germline loops: CDR1 MRHNA, CDR2 SNTAGT. Germline trimming cut 5 bases from V and 4 bases from J; bases unmatched to any gene: 3. The CDR3 DNA sequence: TGTGCCAGCAGTCCCAGCGGGGGGTACAATGAGCAGTTCTTC. Its translation: CASSPSGGYNEQFF.

V gene TRBV6-2 or TRBV6-3 combines with J gene TRBJ2-7; 7 bases are a match to TRBD2. Germline CDR1 reads MNHEY; CDR2 reads SVGEGT. The CDR3 contains 15 residues. Trimming cost V 2 bases and J 4 bases; bases outside gene matches: 8. The CDR3 coding sequence is TGTGCCAGCAGTTACGCTGCACTAGCGTCGTACGAGCAGTACTTC. It translates to CASSYAALASYEQYF.

This chain joins TRBV25-1 and TRBJ1-1; maybe TRBD1 (5 bases). From germline, CDR1 is MGHDK and CDR2 SYGVNS. This CDR3 region has 14 residues. The V gene lost 7 bases and the J gene lost 0 bases, with 12 bases spanning the gap. The CDR3, as DNA: TGTGCCAGCACCTCAGGGAAACTGAACACTGAAGCTTTCTTT. This encodes CASTSGKLNTEAFF.

This clone was found a few times. J is TRBJ2-7 and V is TRBV20-1; 8 bases align to TRBD2. V shed 3 bases, J shed 3 bases, and the junction held 4 bases outside the gene matches. This CDR3 has 13 amino acids. Per germline, CDR1 DFQATT and CDR2 SNEGSKA (reference sequence). The CDR3: CSASSGGIYEQYF. For the CDR3, the DNA is TGCAGTGCTAGTTCGGGAGGGATCTACGAGCAGTACTTC.

The rearrangement links TRBV5-1 to TRBJ2-1; 8 positions agree with TRBD1. Germline CDR1 is SGHRS and CDR2 is YFSETQ. Trimming cost V 4 bases and J 3 bases; bases outside gene matches: 3. There are 14 residues in the CDR3. Here the CDR3 DNA reads TGCGCCAGCAGCATAGGGACAGGCTACAATGAGCAGTTCTTC. Its translation is CASSIGTGYNEQFF.

The chain links TRBV9 to TRBJ2-3, with D tentatively TRBD2 (6 bases). From germline, CDR1 is SGDLS and CDR2 YYNGEE. This CDR3 region has 15 residues. V was trimmed by 0 bases and J by 4 bases, leaving 12 bases between them. CDR3 residues: CASSVGVAVPDTQYF. CDR3 sequence (DNA): TGTGCCAGCAGCGTAGGGGTAGCGGTCCCAGATACGCAGTATTTT.

CDR3 in amino acids: CASSEVATSLAEQFF. Here the CDR3 DNA reads TGTGCCAGCAGTGAAGTTGCCACTAGCTTGGCTGAGCAGTTCTTC. The chain recombines TRBV2 with TRBJ2-1; D might be TRBD2 (6 bases). Germline V gene data show CDR1 as SNHLY and CDR2 as FYNNEI. V lost 1 base, J lost 9 bases, and 16 bases lay in between. This CDR3 spans 15 amino acids.

The V call is TRBV18, the J call TRBJ2-1, with TRBD2 identical over 9 bases. Germline-derived CDR1 and CDR2 are KGHSH and LQKENI. With V trimmed by 2 bases and J by 5 bases, 7 bases remained unmatched. The CDR3 extends over 16 amino acids. In DNA form, the CDR3 reads TGTGCCAGCTCACCATGGGGAGCGGGAGGACACAATGAGCAGTTCTTC. Its protein product is CASSPWGAGGHNEQFF. The entire variable domain, with the rest obtained from reference TRBV18 and TRBJ2-1, is as follows: NAGVMQNPRHLVRRRGQEARLRCSPMKGHSHVYWYRQLPEEGLKFMVYLQKENIIDESGMPKERFSAEFPKEGPSILRIQQVVRGDSAAYFCASSPWGAGGHNEQFFGPGTRLTVL.

Comments on this clone: One end of the junction is discordant with germline, which a read error may explain. This chain links TRBV19 with TRBJ1-4; D is uncertain. This CDR3 is 16 amino acids long. The V gene's germline CDR1 is LNHDA and CDR2 SQIVND (reference sequence). The CDR3 reads CASSIHIHATSEKLFF. The CDR3 DNA follows: TGTGCCAGTAGTATTCATATCCATGCAACTAGTGAAAAACTGTTTTTT.

This chain connects TRBV6-5 to TRBJ2-7, with 8 bases identical to TRBD1. The CDR3 runs 14 residues. Looked up from germline, CDR1 is MNHEY and CDR2 is SVGAGI. The J segment lost 4 bases and the V segment lost 5 bases, leaving 7 bases of the junction unmatched. The CDR3 DNA sequence: TGTGCCAGCAGTCCGGACAGGGTGGTGTACGAGCAGTACTTC. Its protein product is CASSPDRVVYEQYF.

The chain is built from TRBV7-9 and TRBJ1-1; 8 nucleotides match TRBD1. Germline CDR1 is SEHNR and CDR2 is FQNEAQ (reference sequence). CDR3 length: 14 amino acids. V was pared by 4 bases and J by 7 bases, with 8 bases of the junction left unmatched. CDR3 loop: CASSSPGQAVEAFF. CDR3 DNA: TGTGCCAGCAGCTCTCCGGGACAGGCGGTTGAAGCTTTCTTT.

The chain carries TRBV28 and TRBJ1-5, with 8 bases fitting TRBD1. Trimming removed 7 bases from V and 0 bases from J; junction bases left unmatched: 5. This CDR3 has 15 residues. Germline CDR1 MDHEN, CDR2 SYDVKM. CDR3 DNA: TGTGCCAGCATCGGACAGGGAACTAGCAATCAGCCCCAGCATTTT. Encoded protein: CASIGQGTSNQPQHF.

The V and J genes are TRBV7-3 and TRBJ2-1; 11 positions match TRBD2. J lost 2 bases, V lost 4 bases, and 4 bases had no gene match. CDR1 SGHTA and CDR2 FQGTGA come from the germline V gene. The CDR3 contains 16 residues. CDR3 DNA: TGTGCCAGCAGCTCGTCACTAGCGGGGGCCTACAATGAGCAGTTCTTC. It codes for CASSSSLAGAYNEQFF.